These 3 T cell receptor beta chains share one sample of origin, sequenced in a study of T cell responses to AZD1222 COVID-19 vaccine. Some clones are missing from TCRdb's copy, which holds only in-frame ones; the method was immunoSEQ multiplex PCR. The data show approximately 270,000 clones, with 90% to 95% seen just once and around 0.6% held by the top ten. Sequencing used peripheral blood, obtained 28 days after the second AZD1222 dose. The receptors stem from an adult who received the AZD1222 COVID-19 vaccine.

A note on this clone: The junction does not match germline at one end; this may be a read error. The chain carries TRBV7-9 and TRBJ1-2, with D maybe TRBD1 (5 bases). In germline, CDR1 is SEHNR, CDR2 FQNEAQ (reference sequence). The CDR3 sequence is 14 residues long. The CDR3 DNA follows: TGTGCCAGCACCTTAGGGGCCGCGAACTATGGCTACACCTTC. It is translated as CASTLGAANYGYTF. Supplemented by reference TRBV7-9 and TRBJ1-2, the full variable domain reads DTGVSQNPRHKITKRGQNVTFRCDPISEHNRLYWYRQTLGQGPEFLTYFQNEAQLEKSRLLSDRFSAERPKGSFSTLEIQRTEQGDSAMYLCASTLGAANYGYTFGSGTRLTVV.

The chain links TRBV1 to TRBJ2-7; TRBD1 reflects the table's D call only, with no check against the DNA. TRBV1 counts as a pseudogene. This CDR3 region has 17 residues. CDR3 nucleotide sequence: TGCACCAGCAGCCAACCTCCCAGGGGGGCCGTGCCCTACGAGCAGTACTTC. It translates to CTSSQPPRGAVPYEQYF.

The chain has TRBV27 and TRBJ1-4; no firm D call. The V gene lost 2 bases and the J gene lost 8 bases, with 12 bases spanning the gap. CDR1 and CDR2 (germline): MNHEY, SMNVEV (reference sequence). The CDR3 has 14 residues. The CDR3 reads CASSLTKVREKLFF. The CDR3 DNA sequence: TGTGCCAGCAGTTTAACCAAGGTTAGGGAAAAACTGTTTTTT.